This is a list of T cell receptor beta chains from one sample in a study of beta chain features in type 1 diabetes. Here immunoSEQ multiplex PCR was the method, and the copy in TCRdb shows in-frame clones only, minus some. The data contain roughly 180,000 clones, about 8% of them singletons. Sequencing input: central memory CD4+ T cells from blood. These receptors originate from a woman aged 40 to 50 with type 1 diabetes. Both conserved end residues are part of each CDR3. The order of the fields is V gene, J gene, D gene, clone size, CDR3 DNA, CDR3 protein. The D gene is left open where the match is weak. Expanded clones are given a class, and other clones once, few, many or no size at all.

TRBV6-1	TRBJ2-7	-	few	TGTGCCAGCACCTGGGGACAATCCGAGCAGTACTTC	CASTWGQSEQYF
TRBV6-6	TRBJ2-5	-	-	TGTGCCAGCACCCCTCTGAGACAGCTAGAGACCCAGTACTTC	CASTPLRQLETQYF
TRBV28	TRBJ1-5	-	-	TGTGCCAGCAGGGAAACAGGGTATCAGCCCCAGCATTTT	CASRETGYQPQHF
TRBV7-2	TRBJ1-5	TRBD1	few	TGTGCCAGCAGCCCCCGGGACAGGGGGCGAGATCAGCCCCAGCATTTT	CASSPRDRGRDQPQHF
TRBV4-1	TRBJ2-7	TRBD1	few	TGCGCCAGCAGCCCTCCCCCCGGGACAGGGTCCTACGAGCAGTACTTC	CASSPPPGTGSYEQYF
TRBV28	TRBJ1-1	-	-	TGTGCCAGCAGTTTTTATTCTGAAGCTTTCTTT	CASSFYSEAFF
TRBV9	TRBJ1-4	-	-	TGTGCCAGCAGCGTATCTCCGGGGGAAAAACTGTTTTTT	CASSVSPGEKLFF
TRBV9	TRBJ2-7	-	few	TGTGCCAGCAGCGTAGGACAGAGCTCCTACGAGCAGTACTTC	CASSVGQSSYEQYF
TRBV15	TRBJ2-5	TRBD1	-	TGTGCCACCAGCGAGGACAGGGAGCAGTACTTC	CATSEDREQYF
TRBV4-1	TRBJ2-1	-	few	TGCGCCAGCAGCCAAGATATGAGGGATCGGCCTCAGTTCTTC	CASSQDMRDRPQFF
TRBV27	TRBJ2-1	-	-	TGTGCCAGCAGTCCCTCCCAGGGGGGGACTAGAACCTACAATGAGCAGTTCTTC	CASSPSQGGTRTYNEQFF
TRBV4-2	TRBJ1-6	TRBD1	-	TGTGCCAGCAGCCAGGCCAAGGGACAGATTAATTCACCCCTCCACTTT	CASSQAKGQINSPLHF